There are a few counts of the clone carrying this T cell receptor beta chain. This entry is derived from a study of blood T cell repertoires in COVID-19. From germline, CDR1 is SGHTA and CDR2 FQGTGA. The CDR3 runs to 13 residues. The V and J ends lost 5 bases and 5 bases respectively, with 12 bases between them. Clones were read by immunoSEQ multiplex PCR, and TCRdb kept only the in-frame ones, dropping some. The sample has around 300,000 clones, roughly 90% seen once. Material: peripheral blood. This TCR derives from a man aged 45 to 65 with acute or convalescent COVID-19. J is TRBJ1-2 and V is TRBV7-3; TRBD1 might be the D (5 bases). CDR3 protein: CASSPNKGYGYTF. In nucleotides, the CDR3 is TGTGCCAGCAGCCCTAATAAGGGGTATGGCTACACCTTC.